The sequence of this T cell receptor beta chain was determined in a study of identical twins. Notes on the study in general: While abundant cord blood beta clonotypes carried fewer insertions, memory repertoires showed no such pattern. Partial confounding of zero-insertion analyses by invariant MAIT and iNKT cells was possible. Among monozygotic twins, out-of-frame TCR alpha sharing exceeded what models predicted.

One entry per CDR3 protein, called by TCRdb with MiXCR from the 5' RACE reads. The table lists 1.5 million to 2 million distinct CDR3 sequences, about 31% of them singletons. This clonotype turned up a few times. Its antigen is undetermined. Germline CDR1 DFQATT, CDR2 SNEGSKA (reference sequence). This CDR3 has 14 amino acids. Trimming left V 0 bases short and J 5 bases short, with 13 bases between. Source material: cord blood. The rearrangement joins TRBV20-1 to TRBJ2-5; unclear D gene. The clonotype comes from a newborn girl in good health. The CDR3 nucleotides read TGCAGTGCTAGAGATGGCCCTCTCAGGGAGACCCAGTACTTC. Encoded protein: CSARDGPLRETQYF.